These T cell receptor beta chains were read from a single sample in a study of shared clonotypes between healthy human individuals. Sequencing was performed with immunoSEQ multiplex PCR; in TCRdb, only in-frame clones are kept and a portion is missing. The sample lists 2 million to 2.5 million clones, over 85% seen once, with approximately 0.4% in the top ten. Sequencing was done on a sample of naive CD4+ T cells from PBMCs. These receptor sequences come from a man in his late teens or twenties in good health. Some clones in this sample may be carry-over from other donors' samples. CDR3s include the opening cysteine and the closing phenylalanine or tryptophan. D genes are given only for firm matches. A row's size may be missing; if present it is once, few, many or a size class.

14	TRBV4-1	NA	TRBJ2-3	NA	TGCGCCAGCAGCCAAATCCTTTTGAGGGATACGCAGTATTTT	CASSQILLRDTQYF
13	TRBV2	NA	TRBJ1-1	NA	TGTGCCAGCAGTAGGGGCGCAAACACTGAAGCTTTCTTT	CASSRGANTEAFF
16	TRBV15	NA	TRBJ1-1	NA	TGTGCCACCAGCAGAGATCGGGGCAACCGGAACACTGAAGCTTTCTTT	CATSRDRGNRNTEAFF
13	TRBV19	NA	TRBJ2-4	TRBD1	TGTGCCAGTAGTGAGGGGGCAGATAGCATTCAGTACTTC	CASSEGADSIQYF
16	TRBV11-3	NA	TRBJ2-2	NA	TGTGCCAGCAGCTTAGGGGGGGGCTTACTCCCCGGGGAGCTGTTTTTT	CASSLGGGLLPGELFF
17	TRBV19	NA	TRBJ1-1	NA	TGTGCCAGTAGTATACCAGGGATGTACTATGAAAACACTGAAGCTTTCTTT	CASSIPGMYYENTEAFF
18	TRBV28	NA	TRBJ2-6	TRBD2	TGTGCCACCCGACCCGGGGGGGCCGTCCTCTCTGGGGCCAACGTCCTGACTTTC	CATRPGGAVLSGANVLTF
14	TRBV18	NA	TRBJ1-1	NA	TGTGCCAGCTCACCACCGTCGGATCCCACTGAAGCTTTCTTT	CASSPPSDPTEAFF
15	TRBV7-2	NA	TRBJ2-5	TRBD1	TGTGCCAGCAGCTTTCAACCGGGACAGCAAGAGACCCAGTACTTC	CASSFQPGQQETQYF
10	TRBV20-1	NA	TRBJ2-1	NA	TGCAGTGCCCATTACAATGAGCAGTTCTTC	CSAHYNEQFF
13	TRBV5-1	NA	TRBJ2-5	NA	TGCGCCAGCAGCTTGTCAGGGGAGGTGACCCAGTACTTC	CASSLSGEVTQYF
16	TRBV7-2	NA	TRBJ1-2	NA	TGTGCCAGCAGCTTAAATGGGGAACCCCGGCCGGGTGGCTACACCTTC	CASSLNGEPRPGGYTF
15	TRBV29-1	NA	TRBJ2-1	NA	TGCAGCGCCGCATCGGCACGGAGCTCCTACAATGAGCAGTTCTTC	CSAASARSSYNEQFF
11	TRBV28	NA	TRBJ1-6	NA	TGTGCCAGCAGTTCAGGTTCACCCCTCCACTTT	CASSSGSPLHF
15	TRBV4-3	NA	TRBJ2-2	NA	TGCGCCAGCAGCCAAGTACTAGAGGGACCCGGGGAGCTGTTTTTT	CASSQVLEGPGELFF
15	TRBV14	once	TRBJ2-1	NA	TGTGCCAGCAGCCAATGGGTTAGCTCCTACAATGAGCAGTTCTTC	CASSQWVSSYNEQFF
12	TRBV7-2	NA	TRBJ2-2	NA	TGTGCCAGCACTGGGTATCCCGGGGAGCTGTTTTTT	CASTGYPGELFF
15	TRBV12-5	NA	TRBJ2-3	TRBD2	TGTGCTAGTGGGGCGGGACTAGCTGGGGCAGATACGCAGTATTTT	CASGAGLAGADTQYF
14	TRBV5-4	NA	TRBJ2-3	NA	TGTGCCAGCAGCTCGACGGAACCCACAGATACGCAGTATTTT	CASSSTEPTDTQYF
14	TRBV12-5	once	TRBJ1-2	TRBD1	TGTGCTAGTGGTTTCTCGACAGGGGTTTATGGCTACACCTTC	CASGFSTGVYGYTF
13	TRBV18	NA	TRBJ1-2	NA	TGTGCCAGCTCGACCCAGGGATCCTTCTTACACACCTTC	CASSTQGSFLHTF
18	TRBV10-3	NA	TRBJ2-1	TRBD2	TGTGCCATCAGTGAGCCCCGACTAGCGGGAGGTTCCTACAATGAGCAGTTCTTC	CAISEPRLAGGSYNEQFF
16	TRBV4-1	NA	TRBJ2-7	NA	TGCGCCAGCAGCCAAGAAGATCGCGGTACCTCCTACGAGCAGTACTTC	CASSQEDRGTSYEQYF
18	TRBV7-8	NA	TRBJ2-7	TRBD2	TGTGCCAGCAGCCGCTCCCTTAGCGGGGGAACCTTCTCCTACGAGCAGTACTTC	CASSRSLSGGTFSYEQYF
13	TRBV11-2	NA	TRBJ2-7	NA	TGTGCCAGCAGCTTCAAACTTACCTACGAGCAGTACTTC	CASSFKLTYEQYF
13	TRBV6-6	NA	TRBJ1-2	NA	TGTGCCAGCAGTTACTCGGGGGGCTATGGCTACACCTTC	CASSYSGGYGYTF
14	TRBV5-1	NA	TRBJ2-7	TRBD1	TGCGCCAGCAGCTTTGACAGGGGTCCCTACGAGCAGTACTTC	CASSFDRGPYEQYF
14	TRBV19	NA	TRBJ1-2	NA	TGTGCCAGTAGTATAGGTCCAGAGTACTATGGCTACACCTTC	CASSIGPEYYGYTF